This T cell receptor beta chain stems from a study of CD4+ T cells in melanoma. The data were produced by immunoSEQ multiplex PCR, yet TCRdb's version contains in-frame clones alone and is incomplete. The table shows thousands of clones, with around 62% occurring only once. Trimming took 3 bases from V and 5 from J; bases not matched to a gene: 4. CDR1 SEHNR and CDR2 FQNEAQ come from the germline V gene (reference sequence). The length of the CDR3 is 14 residues. The gene calls are TRBV7-9 and TRBJ2-7; 10 bases agree with TRBD1. Sequencing input: cells from a culture (not recorded whether cultured in vitro). This TCR came from a human donor with melanoma. For the CDR3, the DNA is TGTGCCAGCAGCTTGGGGACAGGGGTGGACGAGCAGTACTTC. Translated: CASSLGTGVDEQYF.